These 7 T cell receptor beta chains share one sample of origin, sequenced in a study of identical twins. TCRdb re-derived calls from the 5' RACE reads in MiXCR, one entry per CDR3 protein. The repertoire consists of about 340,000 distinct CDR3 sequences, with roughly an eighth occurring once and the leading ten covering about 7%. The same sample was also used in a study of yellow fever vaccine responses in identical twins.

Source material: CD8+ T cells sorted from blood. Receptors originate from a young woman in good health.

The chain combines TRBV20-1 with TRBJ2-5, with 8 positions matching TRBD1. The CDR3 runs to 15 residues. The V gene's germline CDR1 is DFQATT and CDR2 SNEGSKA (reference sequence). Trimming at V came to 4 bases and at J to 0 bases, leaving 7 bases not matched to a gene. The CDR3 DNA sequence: TGCAGTGCTAATCCGGGACAGGAAAACCAAGAGACCCAGTACTTC. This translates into CSANPGQENQETQYF.

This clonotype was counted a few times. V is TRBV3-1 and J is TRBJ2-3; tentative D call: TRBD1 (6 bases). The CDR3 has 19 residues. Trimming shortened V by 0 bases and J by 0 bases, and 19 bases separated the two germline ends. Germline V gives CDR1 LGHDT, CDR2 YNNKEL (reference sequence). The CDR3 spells CASSQERRKAGVSTDTQYF. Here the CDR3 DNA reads TGTGCCAGCAGCCAAGAAAGGAGGAAGGCAGGGGTAAGCACAGATACGCAGTATTTT.

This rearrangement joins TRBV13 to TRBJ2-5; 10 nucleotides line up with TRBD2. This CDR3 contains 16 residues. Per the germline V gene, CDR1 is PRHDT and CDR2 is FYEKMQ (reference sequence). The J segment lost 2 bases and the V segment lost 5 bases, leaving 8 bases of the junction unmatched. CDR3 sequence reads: CASSPGTSEEQETQYF. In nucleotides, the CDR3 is TGTGCCAGCAGCCCTGGGACTAGCGAGGAACAAGAGACCCAGTACTTC.

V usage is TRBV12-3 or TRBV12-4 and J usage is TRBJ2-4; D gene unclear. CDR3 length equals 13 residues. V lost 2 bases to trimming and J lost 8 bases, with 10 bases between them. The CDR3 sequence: CASSLPNRDIQYF. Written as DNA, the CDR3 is TGTGCCAGCAGTTTACCCAATCGTGACATTCAGTACTTC.

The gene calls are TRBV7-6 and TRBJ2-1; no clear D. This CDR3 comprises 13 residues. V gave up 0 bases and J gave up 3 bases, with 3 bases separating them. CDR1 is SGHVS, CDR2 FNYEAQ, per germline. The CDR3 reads CASSLAYYNEQFF. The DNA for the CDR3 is TGTGCCAGCAGCTTAGCTTACTACAATGAGCAGTTCTTC.

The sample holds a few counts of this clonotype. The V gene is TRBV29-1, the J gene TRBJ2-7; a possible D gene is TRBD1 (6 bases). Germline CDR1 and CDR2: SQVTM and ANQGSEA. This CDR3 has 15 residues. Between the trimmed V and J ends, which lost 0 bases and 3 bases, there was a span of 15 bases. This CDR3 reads CSVEDQGQGHYEQYF. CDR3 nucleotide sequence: TGCAGCGTTGAAGATCAGGGGCAGGGACACTACGAGCAGTACTTC.

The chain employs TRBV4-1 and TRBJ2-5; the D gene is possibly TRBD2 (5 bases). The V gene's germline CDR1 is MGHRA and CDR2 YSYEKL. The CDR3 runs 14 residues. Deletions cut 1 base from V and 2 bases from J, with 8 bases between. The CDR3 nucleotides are TGCGCCAGCAGCCAAGGGACTCCACAAGAGACCCAGTACTTC. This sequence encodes CASSQGTPQETQYF.